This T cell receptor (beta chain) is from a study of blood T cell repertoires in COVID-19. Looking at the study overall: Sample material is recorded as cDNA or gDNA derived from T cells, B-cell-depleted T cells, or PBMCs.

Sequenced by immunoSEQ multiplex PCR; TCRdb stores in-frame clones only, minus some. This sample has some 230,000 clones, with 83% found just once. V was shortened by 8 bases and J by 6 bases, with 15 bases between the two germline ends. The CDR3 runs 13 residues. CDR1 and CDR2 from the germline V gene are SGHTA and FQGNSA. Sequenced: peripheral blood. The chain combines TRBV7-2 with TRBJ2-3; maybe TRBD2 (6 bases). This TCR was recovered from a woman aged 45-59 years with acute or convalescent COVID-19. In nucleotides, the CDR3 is TGTGCCAGCTTGCAGGGAGGAGGGGATACGCAGTATTTT. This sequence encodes CASLQGGGDTQYF.